Included here is one TCR beta chain sequence, with context. There are 15 residues in the CDR3. Germline assignment: CDR1 MNHEY and CDR2 SVGAGI. Germline trimming cut 10 bases from V and 2 bases from J; bases unmatched to any gene: 8. In the study's own analysis: Estimates of nucleated cell counts were drawn from the amplification of reference gene primers. TCRdb keeps only in-frame clones here, not all; method: immunoSEQ multiplex PCR. Clone size and V and J calls were adopted from that table, with D and trimming inferred from the DNA. The sample records around 110,000 clones, 76% being singletons. This sample stems from a study of blood T cell repertoires in COVID-19.

The receptor comes from a man aged 80 or over with COVID-19, enrolled during active disease. The specimen sequenced was peripheral blood. V and J are TRBV6-5 and TRBJ2-3; 11 nucleotides match TRBD1. This CDR3 reads CATSRTGGLTDTQYF. The CDR3 DNA sequence: TGTGCCACTTCCCGGACAGGGGGCCTCACAGATACGCAGTATTTT.